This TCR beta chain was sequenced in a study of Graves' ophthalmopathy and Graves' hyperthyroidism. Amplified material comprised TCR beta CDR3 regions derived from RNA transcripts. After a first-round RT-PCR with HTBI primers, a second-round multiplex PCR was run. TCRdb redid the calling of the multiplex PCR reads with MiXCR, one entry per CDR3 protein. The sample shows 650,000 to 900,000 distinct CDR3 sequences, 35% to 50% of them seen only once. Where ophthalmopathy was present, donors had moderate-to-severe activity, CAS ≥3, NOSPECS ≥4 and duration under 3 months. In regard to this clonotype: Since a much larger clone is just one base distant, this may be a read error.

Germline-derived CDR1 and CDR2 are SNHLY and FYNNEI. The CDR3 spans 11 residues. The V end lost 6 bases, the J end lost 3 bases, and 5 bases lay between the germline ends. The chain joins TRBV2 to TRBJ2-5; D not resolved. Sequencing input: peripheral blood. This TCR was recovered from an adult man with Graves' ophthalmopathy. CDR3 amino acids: CASRYKETQYF. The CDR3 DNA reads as TGTGCCAGCAGGTATAAAGAGACCCAGTACTTC.